The 22 T cell receptor beta chains listed next were all sequenced from one sample in a study of regulatory and conventional T cells in RAG deficiency. Measured with immunoSEQ multiplex PCR; TCRdb has only the in-frame clones, and not every one. The profile shows 30,000 to 40,000 clones, about 88% of them singletons. These data were also reused for a study on regulatory T cells. Per that paper: The PCR used 52 TRBV and 13 TRBJ primers.

The sample was CD8+ T cells sorted from blood. The origin of the receptors is a human donor in good health.

V and J are TRBV7-9 and TRBJ2-5; 9 positions agree with TRBD1. The CDR3 totals 18 residues. J gave up 3 bases and V 3 bases, and 14 bases lay outside the gene matches. In germline, CDR1 is SEHNR, CDR2 FQNEAQ (reference sequence). CDR3 sequence: CASSFRIWDRDEKETQYF. CDR3 in DNA: TGTGCCAGCAGCTTTAGGATTTGGGACAGGGACGAAAAAGAGACCCAGTACTTC. The complete variable domain, with remaining parts taken from reference TRBV7-9 and TRBJ2-5, reads DTGVSQNPRHKITKRGQNVTFRCDPISEHNRLYWYRQTLGQGPEFLTYFQNEAQLEKSRLLSDRFSAERPKGSFSTLEIQRTEQGDSAMYLCASSFRIWDRDEKETQYFGPGTRLLVL.

This chain uses TRBV6-1 with TRBJ1-2; D is ambiguous. CDR3 size: 13 residues. Germline V gene sequence: CDR1 MNHNS, CDR2 SASEGT. V was cut by 6 bases and J by 8 bases, with 16 bases left in between. The CDR3 nucleotides are TGTGCCAGCAGCCCACAGCTCCCGGGGGGCTACACCTTC. Translated, it gives CASSPQLPGGYTF.

In its sample, this clone is medium-sized. V gene TRBV6-4 combines with J gene TRBJ2-5; TRBD2 agrees at 9 bases. The CDR3 is 16 residues long. After removal of 4 bases from V and 2 bases from J, the junction contained 8 bases not matched to a gene. Germline CDR1 reads MRHNA; CDR2 reads SNTAGT. The CDR3 reads CASSAGSGGPQETQYF. CDR3 nucleotides: TGTGCCAGCAGTGCGGGTAGCGGGGGCCCACAAGAGACCCAGTACTTC.

V is TRBV7-8 and J is TRBJ1-6; D is unresolved. The CDR3 is made up of 15 amino acids. The V and J ends lost 5 bases and 5 bases respectively, with 13 bases between them. The germline CDR1 and CDR2 sequences are SGHVS and FQNEAQ. The DNA for the CDR3 is TGTGCCAGCAGCCCCGCAAGGGTGGATAATTCACCCCTCCACTTT. It translates to CASSPARVDNSPLHF.

The CDR3 region has the DNA TGTGCCTGGAGTGTAGGGGGGCCGCCTAACGAGCAGTACTTC. It encodes CAWSVGGPPNEQYF. This chain connects TRBV30 to TRBJ2-7; the D gene could be TRBD1 or TRBD2 (6 bases each). Germline CDR1 is GTSNPN and CDR2 is SVGIG (reference sequence). This CDR3 contains 14 residues. Trimming left V 0 bases short and J 5 bases short, with 14 bases between. Variable domain in full (rest from reference TRBV30 and TRBJ2-7): SQTIHQWPATLVQPVGSPLSLECTVEGTSNPNLYWYRQAAGRGLQLLFYSVGIGQISSEVPQNLSASRPQDRQFILSSKKLLLSDSGFYLCAWSVGGPPNEQYFGPGTRLTVT.

V gene TRBV15 combines with J gene TRBJ1-3; unclear D gene. Germline CDR1 and CDR2: LNHNV and YYDKDF (reference sequence). Trimming took off 0 bases at V and 0 bases at J, with 12 bases between the two ends. The CDR3 is made up of 17 amino acids. The CDR3 sequence: CATSRDMGTFSGNTIYF. In DNA, the CDR3 is TGTGCCACCAGCAGAGATATGGGCACCTTCTCTGGAAACACCATATATTTT.

The rearrangement joins TRBV5-1 to TRBJ2-1; D may be TRBD2 (7 bases). V lost 2 bases, J lost 14 bases, and 17 bases lay in between. The V gene's germline CDR1 is SGHRS and CDR2 YFSETQ. The CDR3 has 13 amino acids. DNA of the CDR3: TGCGCCAGCAGCTTTCTTAGGGGGGGAGCTGAGTTCTTC. Residues: CASSFLRGGAEFF. Complete variable domain (other parts from reference TRBV5-1 and TRBJ2-1): KAGVTQTPRYLIKTRGQQVTLSCSPISGHRSVSWYQQTPGQGLQFLFEYFSETQRNKGNFPGRFSGRQFSNSRSEMNVSTLELGDSALYLCASSFLRGGAEFFGPGTRLTVL.

Of note for this clone: A read error is likely here: a far larger clone is one base away. The chain joins TRBV4-2 to TRBJ2-2; 10 nucleotides agree with TRBD2. Per germline, CDR1 LGHNA and CDR2 YNFKEQ. CDR3 length: 18 residues. The junction had 8 bases not matched to a gene; V was cut back by 3 bases and J by 1 base. In DNA, the CDR3 is TGTGCCAGCAGCCACCACCCTAGCGGGGGCCGGAACACCGGGGAGCTGTTTTTT. Translated: CASSHHPSGGRNTGELFF.

The J gene is TRBJ1-1, the V gene TRBV19; a weak D match, TRBD1 (5 bases). The V end was cut by 10 bases, the J end by 0 bases, with 12 bases between. The CDR3 is 13 amino acids. The germline CDR1 and CDR2 sequences are LNHDA and SQIVND (reference sequence). The CDR3 region is CATSDRLNTEAFF. CDR3 coding DNA: TGTGCCACCTCAGACAGACTGAACACTGAAGCTTTCTTT.

The chain couples TRBV5-1 to TRBJ2-3; 12 positions agree with TRBD2. Germline trimming cut 2 bases from V and 1 base from J; bases unmatched to any gene: 5. The V gene's germline CDR1 is SGHRS and CDR2 YFSETQ. The CDR3 runs 17 residues. CDR3 bases: TGCGCCAGCAGCTTAGGCCCTAGCGGGGGGGGCACAGATACGCAGTATTTT. Its translation: CASSLGPSGGGTDTQYF.

V and J are TRBV4-2 and TRBJ2-7; TRBD2 aligns across 10 bases. This CDR3 region has 18 residues. V lost 0 bases and J lost 1; bases outside the gene matches: 9. Germline V gene sequence: CDR1 LGHNA, CDR2 YNFKEQ. CDR3 amino acids: CASSQEGPGLARSYEQYF. The CDR3 DNA reads as TGTGCCAGCAGCCAAGAGGGACCGGGACTAGCGCGGTCCTACGAGCAGTACTTC.

The chain carries TRBV6-4 and TRBJ2-1; 9 bases fit TRBD2. This CDR3 contains 16 residues. Germline CDR1 is MRHNA and CDR2 is SNTAGT. J lost 6 bases, V lost 0 bases, and 6 bases had no gene match. The CDR3: CASSDSAGLARNEQFF. CDR3 in DNA: TGTGCCAGCAGTGACTCGGCCGGACTAGCGCGCAATGAGCAGTTCTTC.

The table lists this clone with a few counts. The gene calls are TRBV6-1 and TRBJ2-7; 7 nucleotides match TRBD2. The CDR3 totals 12 residues. Germline values: CDR1 MNHNS, CDR2 SASEGT. Trimming removed 5 bases from V and 3 bases from J; junction bases left unmatched: 1. Written as DNA, the CDR3 is TGTGCCAGCAGTTGGGGGGGCTACGAGCAGTACTTC. It is translated as CASSWGGYEQYF.

This clone was found once. The J gene is TRBJ1-2, the V gene TRBV28; unclear D gene. CDR3 length: 15 residues. Trimming took off 5 bases at V and 2 bases at J, with 15 bases between the two ends. Germline V gene data show CDR1 as MDHEN and CDR2 as SYDVKM. The CDR3 sequence is CASSRPGSENYGYTF. Here the CDR3 DNA reads TGTGCCAGCAGTAGACCGGGCAGCGAAAACTATGGCTACACCTTC.

The chain recombines TRBV7-3 with TRBJ2-3; maybe TRBD2 (6 bases). Trimming removed 5 bases at V and 1 base at J, with 16 bases between. CDR3 length: 16 residues. Germline CDR1 SGHTA, CDR2 FQGTGA. In DNA, the CDR3 is TGTGCCAGCAGCCTAAGCCCGGGGGTTCGCACAGATACGCAGTATTTT. Protein sequence: CASSLSPGVRTDTQYF.

A few counts support this clone. The chain has TRBV19 and TRBJ1-2; 9 bases agree with TRBD1. The CDR3 covers 15 residues. Trimming removed 3 bases from V and 8 bases from J; junction bases left unmatched: 10. Per the germline V gene, CDR1 is LNHDA and CDR2 is SQIVND (reference sequence). In DNA, the CDR3 is TGTGCCAGTAGTATCGGAACAGGGGGCATCGGAGGCTACACCTTC. It translates to CASSIGTGGIGGYTF.

J is TRBJ2-7 and V is TRBV2; the match to TRBD1 covers 8 bases. The CDR3 extends over 14 amino acids. The junction had 3 bases not matched to a gene; V was cut back by 4 bases and J by 1 base. Germline-derived CDR1 and CDR2 are SNHLY and FYNNEI. The CDR3 DNA sequence: TGTGCCAGCAGTGGACAGGGGAAATCCTACGAGCAGTACTTC. This codes for CASSGQGKSYEQYF.

As to this clone: Distinct nucleotide sequences in the sample also encode this CDR3. V usage is TRBV19 and J usage is TRBJ1-1; D remains unclear. The germline V and J ends were trimmed by 5 bases and 1 base, with 5 bases remaining between them. The germline gives CDR1 LNHDA, CDR2 SQIVND (reference sequence). This CDR3 has 12 amino acids. CDR3 in amino acids: CASSGGNTEAFF. CDR3 in DNA: TGTGCCAGTAGTGGCGGGAACACTGAAGCTTTCTTT.

The genes are TRBV5-1 and TRBJ2-7, with TRBD2 identical over 10 bases. Germline V gene sequence: CDR1 SGHRS, CDR2 YFSETQ. The length of the CDR3 is 15 residues. V lost 7 bases, J lost 4 bases, and 11 bases stayed unmatched. The CDR3 spells CASGPKAGGVYEQYF. The CDR3 DNA is TGCGCCAGCGGGCCGAAAGCGGGAGGGGTGTACGAGCAGTACTTC.

This clone was seen only a few times. As the CDR3 is not closed by the conserved phenylalanine or tryptophan, this likely results from a read error. The limits of the CDR3 on the DNA are not certain, so only TCRdb's listed CDR3 is given. V usage is TRBV28 and J usage is TRBJ1-2; the D segment call TRBD1 is taken from the table without a DNA check. Termini included, the CDR3 measures 11 amino acids. Germline V gene sequence: CDR1 MDHEN, CDR2 SYDVKM. The CDR3: CASSKGTGWLG.

In this sample, this clone turned up once. Relative to the germline gene, one junction end is altered; a read error may explain this. V gene TRBV7-7 combines with J gene TRBJ1-1; D is unresolved. This CDR3 contains 13 residues. Germline V lookup: CDR1 SSHAT, CDR2 FNYEAQ (reference sequence). The CDR3 bases are TGTGCTAGCAGCTTAGCAGGGAACACTGAAGCTTTCTTT. Translation gives CASSLAGNTEAFF. Full variable domain (missing parts from reference TRBV7-7 and TRBJ1-1): GAGVSQSPRYKVTKRGQDVTLRCDPISSHATLYWYQQALGQGPEFLTYFNYEAQPDKSGLPSDRFSAERPEGSISTLTIQRTEQRDSAMYRCASSLAGNTEAFFGQGTRLTVV.

This chain links TRBV7-9 with TRBJ2-5; D remains unclear. CDR3 length: 14 amino acids. V gave up 1 base and J gave up 8 bases, with 14 bases separating them. Germline V gives CDR1 SEHNR, CDR2 FQNEAQ (reference sequence). The CDR3 coding sequence is TGTGCCAGCAGCTTAGGGCCGGGTCGGTTTACCCAGTACTTC. It translates to CASSLGPGRFTQYF.